A selection of T cell receptor beta chains follows, all from one sample in a study of cytotoxic CD8 clonotypes in ibrutinib-treated CLL. Sequencing used immunoSEQ multiplex PCR; TCRdb keeps in-frame clones, though not all of them. The table lists approximately 350,000 clones, 67% of them singletons, with under 8% in the top ten. The sequences come from PBMCs, collected after 36 months of ibrutinib treatment. These receptors all stem from a human donor with chronic lymphocytic leukemia. Both conserved end residues are part of each CDR3. The D gene is left open where the match is weak. Clone size, where shown, is once, few, many, or a class for clones that have expanded.

size | D | J | V | CDR3 | DNA
few | NA | TRBJ2-5 | TRBV10-2 | CASDDAQETQYF | TGCGCCAGCGACGATGCGCAAGAGACCCAGTACTTC
NA | NA | TRBJ2-5 | TRBV15 | CATSSRDTWEETQYF | TGTGCCACCAGCAGCAGGGACACCTGGGAGGAGACCCAGTACTTC
NA | TRBD2 | TRBJ2-7 | TRBV18 | CASSPGLAGAYEQYF | TGTGCCAGCTCACCCGGACTAGCGGGCGCCTACGAGCAGTACTTC
NA | NA | TRBJ2-1 | TRBV15 | CATSRVAGALYNEQFF | TGTGCCACCAGCAGAGTGGCGGGGGCGCTCTACAATGAGCAGTTCTTC
NA | NA | TRBJ2-1 | TRBV14 | CASSHLSLGVYNEQFF | TGTGCCAGCAGCCACCTGTCACTCGGCGTCTACAATGAGCAGTTCTTC
NA | TRBD1 | TRBJ2-7 | TRBV29-1 | CSVRQGNYEQYF | TGCAGCGTTCGACAGGGTAACTACGAGCAGTACTTC
NA | TRBD2 | TRBJ2-3 | TRBV28 | CASSKIAGGPDTQYF | TGTGCCAGCAGTAAGATAGCGGGAGGGCCCGATACGCAGTATTTT
NA | NA | TRBJ1-1 | TRBV6-1 | CASSEVSMATEAFF | TGTGCCAGCAGTGAAGTCAGTATGGCCACTGAAGCTTTCTTT
NA | TRBD1 | TRBJ1-2 | TRBV10-1 | CASSESRGAGGRINF | TGCGCCAGCAGTGAGTCCCGGGGGGCAGGGGGCAGGATCAACTTC
NA | TRBD2 | TRBJ2-3 | TRBV4-3 | CASSPSGGTDTQYF | TGCGCCAGCAGCCCAAGCGGGGGCACAGATACGCAGTATTTT
NA | TRBD1 | TRBJ2-5 | TRBV18 | CASSPTGGRETQYF | TGTGCCAGCTCACCAACAGGGGGCCGGGAGACCCAGTACTTC
few | NA | TRBJ1-2 | TRBV5-1 | CASSFGRDVRRGYTF | TGCGCCAGCAGCTTCGGGAGAGACGTCCGCCGAGGCTACACCTTC
NA | NA | TRBJ1-2 | TRBV19 | CASSTNKNYGYTF | TGTGCCAGTAGTACCAACAAGAACTATGGCTACACCTTC
NA | NA | TRBJ2-7 | TRBV6-1 | CASSELPNRREQYF | TGTGCCAGCAGTGAACTGCCTAACCGGAGGGAGCAGTACTTC
NA | NA | TRBJ2-7 | TRBV29-1 | CSTKTGPYEQYF | TGCAGCACAAAGACAGGACCTTACGAGCAGTACTTC
NA | TRBD2 | TRBJ2-1 | TRBV5-4 | CASSVEGLAGANEQFF | TGTGCCAGCAGCGTAGAAGGACTAGCGGGAGCCAATGAGCAGTTCTTC
few | NA | TRBJ1-3 | TRBV2 | CASTRLGGNTIYF | TGTGCCAGCACCCGGTTAGGTGGAAACACCATATATTTT
NA | TRBD1 | TRBJ2-7 | TRBV7-2 | CASSSAGTGQYEQYF | TGTGCCAGCAGCTCCGCCGGGACAGGGCAATACGAGCAGTACTTC
NA | TRBD2 | TRBJ2-1 | TRBV29-1 | CSVDGLAGVNEQFF | TGCAGCGTTGATGGACTAGCGGGGGTCAATGAGCAGTTCTTC
NA | NA | TRBJ1-3 | TRBV9 | CASSVERETAGNTIYF | TGTGCCAGCAGCGTAGAGCGGGAAACAGCTGGAAACACCATATATTTT
few | NA | TRBJ2-6 | TRBV14 | CASSPGPTSGANVLTF | TGTGCCAGCAGCCCGGGACCGACCTCTGGGGCCAACGTCCTGACTTTC
NA | NA | TRBJ1-1 | TRBV5-5 | CASSLNGGGTEAFF | TGTGCCAGCAGCTTGAATGGGGGTGGCACTGAAGCTTTCTTT
NA | TRBD1 | TRBJ1-6 | TRBV5-1 | CASSQGTGVSYNSPLHF | TGCGCCAGCAGCCAGGGAACAGGGGTCTCCTATAATTCACCCCTCCACTTT
NA | TRBD2 | TRBJ2-1 | TRBV4-1 | CASSQAGGAGYNEQFF | TGCGCCAGCAGCCAAGCGGGGGGGGCAGGTTACAATGAGCAGTTCTTC
NA | NA | TRBJ1-1 | TRBV30 | CAWSLGDTEAFF | TGTGCCTGGAGCTTGGGGGACACTGAAGCTTTCTTT
NA | TRBD1 | TRBJ1-4 | TRBV18 | CASSRRDRTTGGEKLFF | TGTGCCAGCTCCCGCCGGGACAGAACGACCGGCGGTGAAAAACTGTTTTTT
once | NA | TRBJ2-5 | TRBV7-2 | CASSFPQGETQYF | TGTGCCAGCAGCTTCCCCCAGGGAGAGACCCAGTACTTC
NA | NA | TRBJ2-1 | TRBV6-1 | CASSLYSGNEQFF | TGTGCCAGCAGCTTATATTCCGGCAATGAGCAGTTCTTC
NA | NA | TRBJ2-7 | TRBV20-1 | CSARGSSEQYF | TGCAGTGCTAGAGGGTCAAGTGAGCAGTACTTC